These 18 T cell receptor beta chains were all obtained from the same sample, sequenced in a study of beta chain features in type 1 diabetes. What was sequenced were expressed TCRB transcripts, since all of the isolated RNA had been reverse transcribed. Method: immunoSEQ multiplex PCR; TCRdb's copy keeps in-frame clones and lacks some. The sample lists hundreds of thousands of clones, roughly 11% occurring once. The sequenced material came from naive CD4+ T cells from blood. Source of these receptors: a young woman in good health.

J is TRBJ2-1 and V is TRBV4-3, with 9 bases lining up with TRBD2. The CDR3 runs 17 residues. Germline CDR1 is LGHNA and CDR2 is YSLEER. V was pared by 0 bases and J by 7 bases, with 10 bases of the junction left unmatched. The CDR3 DNA sequence: TGCGCCAGCAGCCAAGAGGTTTATAGCGGGAGTGGAAATGAGCAGTTCTTC. This gives the protein CASSQEVYSGSGNEQFF.

The table lists this clone with a few counts. CDR3 region: CASSVALGAIGFYGYTF. Written as DNA, the CDR3 is TGTGCCAGCAGCGTCGCTTTGGGGGCGATTGGGTTTTATGGCTACACCTTC. The chain uses TRBV9 and TRBJ1-2; maybe TRBD1 (6 bases). Germline CDR1 and CDR2: SGDLS and YYNGEE. Trimming cost V 2 bases and J 5 bases, with 22 bases left between them. The length of the CDR3 is 17 residues.

This clone was counted a few times. The chain joins TRBV28 to TRBJ1-1; 7 bases match TRBD1. V lost 4 bases to trimming and J lost 3 bases; unmatched junction nucleotides: 8. This CDR3 has 15 residues. Per the germline V gene, CDR1 is MDHEN and CDR2 is SYDVKM. Here the CDR3 reads CASSSTRGSHTEAFF. The CDR3 DNA reads TGTGCCAGCAGTTCTACCAGGGGGTCACACACTGAAGCTTTCTTT.

This clone occurred a few times. This chain connects TRBV4-3 to TRBJ2-5; 9 bases match TRBD2. The CDR3 consists of 17 residues. V lost 5 bases, J lost 1 base, and 11 bases stayed unmatched. The V gene's germline CDR1 is LGHNA and CDR2 YSLEER. CDR3 nucleotide sequence: TGCGCCAGCAGCAGGAAGCGGGAGGCTCCCGTCCAAGAGACCCAGTACTTC. This gives the protein CASSRKREAPVQETQYF.

This chain uses TRBV9 with TRBJ1-5, with D tentatively TRBD1 (5 bases). Germline values: CDR1 SGDLS, CDR2 YYNGEE. This CDR3 has 15 amino acids. The V end was cut by 3 bases, the J end by 4 bases, with 14 bases between. The CDR3 DNA reads TGTGCCAGCAGCGCAAAGGCAGGGATGAATCAGCCCCAGCATTTT. Amino acid sequence: CASSAKAGMNQPQHF.

This clone was counted only a few times. The rearrangement links TRBV7-2 to TRBJ2-1; 9 bases line up with TRBD2. The CDR3 is made up of 15 amino acids. V lost 5 bases and J lost 2; bases outside the gene matches: 4. Looked up from germline, CDR1 is SGHTA and CDR2 is FQGNSA. The CDR3 is CASSPRLAAYNEQFF. CDR3 nucleotide sequence: TGTGCCAGCAGCCCAAGACTAGCGGCCTACAATGAGCAGTTCTTC.

The chain is built from TRBV19 and TRBJ2-7; D remains unclear. Trimming left V 4 bases short and J 0 bases short, with 7 bases between. The CDR3 is made up of 13 amino acids. CDR1 is LNHDA and CDR2 is SQIVND in the germline V gene (reference sequence). CDR3 in DNA: TGTGCCAGTAGTAAAGACGTCTCCTACGAGCAGTACTTC. It is translated as CASSKDVSYEQYF.

This clone was seen a few times. The V gene is TRBV2, the J gene TRBJ2-7, with D uncertain. Trimming removed 3 bases from V and 1 base from J, with 7 bases in between. The CDR3 length is 13 residues. CDR1 is SNHLY and CDR2 is FYNNEI in the germline V gene. The DNA of the CDR3 is TGTGCCAGCAGTGACCCCCGGTCCTACGAGCAGTACTTC. Protein: CASSDPRSYEQYF.

The chain couples TRBV7-2 to TRBJ1-4; 7 bases are a match to TRBD1. CDR3 length equals 17 residues. The junction had 16 bases not matched to a gene; V was cut back by 5 bases and J by 7 bases. The V gene's germline CDR1 is SGHTA and CDR2 FQGNSA. DNA of the CDR3: TGTGCCAGCAGCGCCCGGGACAGCATCCCCAGTCGTGAAAAACTGTTTTTT. Amino acid sequence: CASSARDSIPSREKLFF.

The chain has TRBV19 and TRBJ2-2, with a weak D call TRBD1 (6 bases). The CDR3 is made up of 15 amino acids. V gave up 1 base and J gave up 5 bases, with 11 bases separating them. CDR1 and CDR2 (germline): LNHDA, SQIVND (reference sequence). CDR3 sequence reads: CASSIVGAETGELFF. CDR3 bases: TGTGCCAGTAGTATAGTGGGGGCTGAAACCGGGGAGCTGTTTTTT.

The chain has TRBV29-1 and TRBJ2-5, with 7 bases matching TRBD1. The CDR3 extends over 13 amino acids. Trimming removed 3 bases from V and 5 bases from J; junction bases left unmatched: 6. Germline V gene data show CDR1 as SQVTM and CDR2 as ANQGSEA. This CDR3 is CSVEDTGEETQYF. The CDR3 DNA reads as TGCAGCGTTGAGGATACAGGGGAGGAGACCCAGTACTTC.

The chain carries TRBV18 and TRBJ2-7; TRBD2 agrees at 10 bases. This CDR3 spans 14 amino acids. Germline V lookup: CDR1 KGHSH, CDR2 LQKENI. The junction had 3 bases not matched to a gene; V was cut back by 2 bases and J by 5 bases. The CDR3 DNA reads as TGTGCCAGCTCACCAGTTCTAGCGGGAGACGAGCAGTACTTC. Translation gives CASSPVLAGDEQYF. The complete variable domain, with remaining parts taken from reference TRBV18 and TRBJ2-7, reads NAGVMQNPRHLVRRRGQEARLRCSPMKGHSHVYWYRQLPEEGLKFMVYLQKENIIDESGMPKERFSAEFPKEGPSILRIQQVVRGDSAAYFCASSPVLAGDEQYFGPGTRLTVT.

The chain is built from TRBV6-6 and TRBJ2-3, with unresolved D. V lost 8 bases to trimming and J lost 2 bases, with 8 bases between them. The germline gives CDR1 MNHNY, CDR2 SVGAGI (reference sequence). The length of the CDR3 is 12 residues. The DNA for the CDR3 is TGTGCCAGCTCTAGTTTCACAGATACGCAGTATTTT. It specifies CASSSFTDTQYF.

The rearrangement uses TRBV27 and TRBJ2-5; D is unclear. V was shortened by 1 base and J by 0 bases, with 6 bases between the two germline ends. The germline V gene has CDR1 MNHEY and CDR2 SMNVEV (reference sequence). The length of the CDR3 is 14 residues. This CDR3 is CASSLYEDQETQYF. The DNA of the CDR3 is TGTGCCAGCAGTTTATATGAGGACCAAGAGACCCAGTACTTC.

This chain uses TRBV6-5 with TRBJ2-1, with D uncertain. CDR1 MNHEY and CDR2 SVGAGI come from the germline V gene. V was cut by 4 bases and J by 6 bases, with 13 bases left in between. This CDR3 spans 14 amino acids. This CDR3 is CASSFVGAPNEQFF. In DNA, the CDR3 is TGTGCCAGCAGTTTCGTCGGAGCGCCCAATGAGCAGTTCTTC.

V gene TRBV30 combines with J gene TRBJ2-7; 10 nucleotides match TRBD1. Germline CDR1 GTSNPN, CDR2 SVGIG (reference sequence). Unmatched junction bases numbered 5, after V lost 0 bases and J lost 3 bases. The CDR3 is 15 residues long. This chain's CDR3 is CAWSVGTGVIYEQYF. DNA for the CDR3: TGTGCCTGGAGTGTCGGGACAGGGGTAATCTACGAGCAGTACTTC.

This rearrangement joins TRBV15 to TRBJ2-5; 11 bases are shared with TRBD2. Per the germline V gene, CDR1 is LNHNV and CDR2 is YYDKDF (reference sequence). The CDR3 is 18 residues long. With V trimmed by 0 bases and J by 4 bases, 10 bases remained unmatched. The CDR3, as DNA: TGTGCCACCAGCAGAGACCGGGGACTAGCGGCCCCCGGAGAGACCCAGTACTTC. Translated: CATSRDRGLAAPGETQYF.

Only a few counts were recorded for this clone. The chain carries TRBV2 and TRBJ1-2; D is undetermined. Trimming took off 7 bases at V and 6 bases at J, with 12 bases between the two ends. CDR3 length: 12 amino acids. Germline V CDR1 and CDR2: SNHLY, FYNNEI. In nucleotides, the CDR3 is TGTGCCAGCAACCCCCCCGGGAATGGCTACACCTTC. It codes for CASNPPGNGYTF.